Only a few counts were recorded for the clone carrying this TCR beta chain. The entirety of the isolated RNA underwent reverse transcription, so expressed TCRB transcripts were sequenced. Data came from immunoSEQ multiplex PCR; TCRdb stores just in-frame clones and leaves some out. Here the sample spans under 450,000 clones, approximately 15% being singletons. These data belong to a study of beta chain features in type 1 diabetes. At the level of the study: Summed over all samples, the examined sorted cells came to about 110 million.

The V gene's germline CDR1 is SGHRS and CDR2 YFSETQ. The CDR3 covers 16 residues. The V end lost 1 base, the J end lost 0 bases, and 14 bases lay between the germline ends. The clonotype comes from a man younger than 45 in good health. The genes are TRBV5-1 and TRBJ2-7; possible D gene TRBD1, 6 bases. The sequenced material came from naive CD4+ T cells from blood. Here the CDR3 reads CASSLLGQTSSYEQYV. CDR3 in DNA: TGCGCCAGCAGCTTGCTGGGACAAACGAGCTCCTACGAGCAGTACGTC.